This T cell receptor (beta chain) was found in a study of T cells in Graves' hyperthyroidism and ophthalmopathy. Study results and caveats: Ophthalmopathy, which appeared later, was predicted by the model a median around 6.5 months before onset.

Germline V lookup: CDR1 SGHRS, CDR2 YFSETQ. CDR3 size: 14 residues. The ends lost 3 bases at V and 3 bases at J; junction bases unmatched: 4. Cells are PBMCs isolated from about 10 ml of fresh blood. This clonotype has at least ten counts. Its antigen remains unknown. Amplified TCR beta CDR3 regions came from RNA transcripts. With the HTBI primer set, the TCR CDR3 went through a first round of RT-PCR. TCRdb reprocessed the multiplex PCR reads via MiXCR and lists one record per CDR3 protein. The table includes under 450,000 distinct CDR3 sequences, around a sixth detected once. The receptor was derived from a woman between 18 and 29 years old with Graves' hyperthyroidism. The specimen sequenced was blood. This sequence joins TRBV5-1 and TRBJ1-2; 8 positions agree with TRBD1. DNA of the CDR3: TGCGCCAGCAGCTCATCAGGGGGCCACTATGGCTACACCTTC. Residues: CASSSSGGHYGYTF.